Below, 25 T cell receptor beta chains from the same sample are listed, as sequenced in a study of early T cells in non-severe SARS-CoV-2 infection. From the 5' RACE reads, TCRdb called clonotypes with MiXCR, one entry per CDR3 protein. The table records 25,000 to 30,000 distinct CDR3 sequences, roughly 5% of them present only once. The source material was whole blood. The receptors stem from an adult who was a healthcare worker with PCR-confirmed SARS-CoV-2 infection or an uninfected control (not recorded which).

This clonotype was picked up a small number of times. V and J are TRBV7-6 and TRBJ2-7; 7 nucleotides line up with TRBD1. Germline V gene lookup returns CDR1 SGHVS and CDR2 FNYEAQ. V lost 3 bases, J lost 9 bases, and 5 bases stayed unmatched. This CDR3 region has 12 residues. The CDR3 nucleotides are TGTGCCAGCAGCTTGGTAACAGGGGTGCAGTACTTC. Protein: CASSLVTGVQYF. Full variable domain (outside the CDR3, taken from reference TRBV7-6 and TRBJ2-7): GAGVSQSPRYKVTKRGQDVALRCDPISGHVSLYWYRQALGQGPEFLTYFNYEAQQDKSGLPNDRFSAERPEGSISTLTIQRTEQRDSAMYRCASSLVTGVQYFGPGTRLTVT.

This clonotype has at least ten counts. The gene calls are TRBV11-2 and TRBJ2-3; 9 bases line up with TRBD1. The germline V gene encodes CDR1 SGHAT and CDR2 FQNNGV. This CDR3 contains 15 residues. Trimming removed 4 bases from V and 5 bases from J; junction bases left unmatched: 7. In nucleotides, the CDR3 is TGTGCCAGCAGCTCCGGGACAGGGATGGGAGATACGCAGTATTTT. It translates to CASSSGTGMGDTQYF. Filled out from reference TRBV11-2 and TRBJ2-3, the complete variable domain reads EAGVAQSPRYKIIEKRQSVAFWCNPISGHATLYWYQQILGQGPKLLIQFQNNGVVDDSQLPKDRFSAERLKGVDSTLKIQPAKLEDSAVYLCASSSGTGMGDTQYFGPGTRLTVL.

Many counts were recorded for this clonotype. The chain joins TRBV24-1 to TRBJ2-2; the D gene is possibly TRBD2 (6 bases). V lost 2 bases and J 0 bases, leaving 12 bases between the germline ends. The germline V gene encodes CDR1 KGHDR and CDR2 SFDVKD. The CDR3 is 17 residues long. CDR3 DNA: TGTGCCACCAGTGATTGGGGAGGTATCGCGAACACCGGGGAGCTGTTTTTT. Translating it yields CATSDWGGIANTGELFF.

This clonotype appeared many times. This rearrangement joins TRBV12-3 or TRBV12-4 to TRBJ2-1, with TRBD2 identical over 10 bases. The length of the CDR3 is 15 residues. J lost 7 bases, V lost 3 bases, and 6 bases had no gene match. The CDR3 DNA follows: TGTGCCAGCAGTTTCTCCCTAGCGGGAGCAAATGAGCAGTTCTTC. Amino acid sequence: CASSFSLAGANEQFF.

V is TRBV4-1 and J is TRBJ2-3, with TRBD2 matching over 8 bases. CDR3 size: 18 residues. The J segment lost 0 bases and the V segment lost 1 base, leaving 9 bases of the junction unmatched. The V gene's germline CDR1 is MGHRA and CDR2 YSYEKL. CDR3 sequence reads: CASSQVFLGGASTDTQYF. The CDR3, as DNA: TGCGCCAGCAGCCAAGTTTTCCTCGGGGGGGCCAGCACAGATACGCAGTATTTT.

In this sample, this clonotype turned up a few times. The chain couples TRBV11-2 to TRBJ2-7, with D possibly being TRBD2 (5 bases). V lost 3 bases and J lost 2, with 11 bases in between. CDR1 is SGHAT, CDR2 FQNNGV, per germline. This CDR3 spans 14 amino acids. Here the CDR3 DNA reads TGTGCCAGCAGCTTTAATGGAGGACCCTACGAGCAGTACTTC. Protein product: CASSFNGGPYEQYF.

This clonotype showed up many times. This chain uses TRBV14 with TRBJ1-1; perhaps TRBD1 as D (6 bases). Germline V gene sequence: CDR1 SGHDN, CDR2 FVKESK. The ends were cut back, 4 bases at V and 6 bases at J, with 6 bases in the middle. The CDR3 runs to 11 residues. The CDR3 spells CASSRGPEAFF. CDR3 bases: TGTGCCAGCAGCCGGGGGCCTGAAGCTTTCTTT.

The gene calls are TRBV29-1 and TRBJ2-2; D not certain. Germline values: CDR1 SQVTM, CDR2 ANQGSEA. The CDR3 is 13 amino acids. Deletions cut 5 bases from V and 6 bases from J, with 13 bases between. CDR3 DNA sequence: TGCAGCGTTCAGGCGGATCAGGCCGGGGAGCTGTTTTTT. It is translated as CSVQADQAGELFF.

This clonotype has only a few counts. This rearrangement joins TRBV30 to TRBJ2-6; the D gene is possibly TRBD1 (6 bases). This CDR3 has 19 residues. Germline V gene data show CDR1 as GTSNPN and CDR2 as SVGIG (reference sequence). V was pared by 3 bases and J by 0 bases, with 21 bases between. The DNA of the CDR3 is TGTGCCTGGAGACTCGCTGGGGGCGTCCGAATCTCTGGGGCCAACGTCCTGACTTTC. As protein: CAWRLAGGVRISGANVLTF.

This clonotype has at least ten counts. The rearrangement joins TRBV20-1 to TRBJ2-3; 9 nucleotides line up with TRBD2. Germline CDR1 reads DFQATT; CDR2 reads SNEGSKA (reference sequence). This CDR3 has 15 amino acids. The CDR3 loop reads CGRSRGGGETDTQYF. The CDR3 nucleotides read TGCGGCCGATCTCGGGGCGGGGGGGAAACAGATACGCAGTATTTT.

This clonotype was counted only a few times. The rearrangement uses TRBV30 and TRBJ2-1; a possible D gene is TRBD2 (5 bases). The CDR3 is made up of 13 amino acids. Trimming cost V 2 bases and J 4 bases, with 9 bases left between them. CDR1 is GTSNPN, CDR2 SVGIG, per germline (reference sequence). CDR3 sequence (DNA): TGTGCCTGGAGTTATGGGAGTTACAATGAGCAGTTCTTC. It encodes CAWSYGSYNEQFF. Complete variable domain (other parts from reference TRBV30 and TRBJ2-1): SQTIHQWPATLVQPVGSPLSLECTVEGTSNPNLYWYRQAAGRGLQLLFYSVGIGQISSEVPQNLSASRPQDRQFILSSKKLLLSDSGFYLCAWSYGSYNEQFFGPGTRLTVL.

This clonotype is medium-sized in the sample. V usage is TRBV7-9 and J usage is TRBJ2-5; D not resolved. Trimming shortened V by 4 bases and J by 5 bases, and 5 bases separated the two germline ends. The germline gives CDR1 SEHNR, CDR2 FQNEAQ (reference sequence). The CDR3 has 11 residues. CDR3 sequence: CASSSWETQYF. The DNA for the CDR3 is TGTGCCAGCAGCTCCTGGGAGACCCAGTACTTC.

The CDR3 loop is CASSLVAVTEAFF. The DNA for the CDR3 is TGTGCCAGCAGCTTAGTCGCGGTCACTGAAGCTTTCTTT. V gene TRBV11-3 combines with J gene TRBJ1-1; D not certain. Per germline, CDR1 SGHNT and CDR2 YENEEA. The V end was cut by 1 base, the J end by 4 bases, with 7 bases between. The CDR3 has 13 amino acids.

The CDR3 spells CASRKLQGTNEKLFF. In DNA form, the CDR3 reads TGTGCCAGCAGAAAACTCCAGGGGACTAATGAAAAACTGTTTTTT. The chain recombines TRBV6-5 with TRBJ1-4; a possible D gene is TRBD1 (6 bases). CDR1 and CDR2 (germline): MNHEY, SVGAGI. The V end was cut by 6 bases, the J end by 2 bases, with 13 bases between. This CDR3 region has 15 residues.

This clonotype was recorded at least ten times. The chain joins TRBV14 to TRBJ2-2; maybe TRBD2 (5 bases). This CDR3 comprises 17 residues. Trimming cost V 2 bases and J 5 bases, with 18 bases left between them. From germline, CDR1 is SGHDN and CDR2 FVKESK. CDR3 residues: CASSQTGGSDGTGELFF. In DNA form, the CDR3 reads TGTGCCAGCAGCCAAACTGGTGGGAGTGACGGGACCGGGGAGCTGTTTTTT.

This clonotype was observed a few times. V usage is TRBV27 and J usage is TRBJ1-1, with TRBD1 as a possible D gene (6 bases). V lost 5 bases and J 5 bases, leaving 12 bases between the germline ends. This CDR3 has 13 amino acids. Germline V gene lookup returns CDR1 MNHEY and CDR2 SMNVEV (reference sequence). The CDR3 here is CASSITGRTEAFF. The CDR3 DNA reads TGTGCCAGCAGTATTACAGGGAGGACTGAAGCTTTCTTT.

This clonotype was seen ten or more times. This chain uses TRBV11-2 with TRBJ2-7; 8 bases are a match to TRBD1. CDR1 SGHAT and CDR2 FQNNGV come from the germline V gene. V lost 1 base and J lost 7; bases outside the gene matches: 6. CDR3 length equals 14 residues. In DNA form, the CDR3 reads TGTGCCAGCAGCTTAGTCCCAGGGGGCGTTGAGCAGTACTTC. It codes for CASSLVPGGVEQYF.

The chain links TRBV18 to TRBJ1-2, with a tentative D call TRBD1 (5 bases). The CDR3 contains 15 residues. Germline V gene lookup returns CDR1 KGHSH and CDR2 LQKENI. V was cut by 3 bases and J by 4 bases, with 15 bases left in between. In nucleotides, the CDR3 is TGTGCCAGCTCACCGGGGACGGAACACCTCTATGGCTACACCTTC. This gives the protein CASSPGTEHLYGYTF.

At least ten counts were recorded for this clonotype. This chain links TRBV11-2 with TRBJ2-5; the D call may be TRBD1 or TRBD2 (5 bases each). Germline V gives CDR1 SGHAT, CDR2 FQNNGV. The CDR3 sequence is 13 residues long. Trimming stripped 8 bases from V and 7 bases from J, with 17 bases between. The CDR3 here is CASGRRGEGTQYF. DNA for the CDR3: TGTGCCAGCGGACGTCGGGGCGAAGGGACCCAGTACTTC.

This clonotype appeared many times. The chain couples TRBV6-4 to TRBJ1-2; TRBD1 agrees at 9 bases. Per germline, CDR1 MRHNA and CDR2 SNTAGT. The CDR3 consists of 15 residues. V lost 6 bases to trimming and J lost 2 bases; unmatched junction nucleotides: 7. DNA of the CDR3: TGTGCCAGCAGAGAACAGGGGGCGCGGAACTATGGCTACACCTTC. This translates into CASREQGARNYGYTF.

This clonotype has more than one count but fewer than ten. The rearrangement links TRBV6-1 to TRBJ2-7, with 8 bases matching TRBD2. The V and J ends lost 7 bases and 2 bases, in that order; junction bases with no gene match: 7. Germline CDR1 reads MNHNS; CDR2 reads SASEGT. This CDR3 comprises 14 residues. CDR3 in DNA: TGTGCCAGCACCTTAGCGGGGATCCCCTACGAGCAGTACTTC. This sequence encodes CASTLAGIPYEQYF.

This clonotype was observed at least ten times. This chain links TRBV12-3 or TRBV12-4 with TRBJ2-1; maybe TRBD2 (6 bases). The CDR3 is made up of 13 amino acids. The V gene lost 9 bases and the J gene lost 8 bases, with 17 bases spanning the gap. This chain's CDR3 is CASSLTSIHEQFF. The CDR3 DNA reads as TGTGCCAGTAGTCTGACTAGTATCCATGAGCAGTTCTTC.

This clonotype has a handful of counts. The gene calls are TRBV3-1 and TRBJ2-2; no clear D gene. This CDR3 has 13 amino acids. Per germline, CDR1 LGHDT and CDR2 YNNKEL (reference sequence). V lost 1 base and J 7 bases, leaving 7 bases between the germline ends. CDR3 coding DNA: TGTGCCAGCAGCCAAGCTATCGTCGGGGAGCTGTTTTTT. Its protein product is CASSQAIVGELFF.

This clonotype appeared many times. The chain joins TRBV20-1 to TRBJ1-3, with D unresolved. Germline V gene sequence: CDR1 DFQATT, CDR2 SNEGSKA (reference sequence). V lost 5 bases to trimming and J lost 4 bases, with 12 bases between them. This CDR3 is built from 13 residues. The CDR3 nucleotides are TGCAGTGCTCGAGGGTCGGTCGGAAACACCATATATTTT. Its translation: CSARGSVGNTIYF.

The chain carries TRBV12-3 or TRBV12-4 and TRBJ1-1; D call uncertain. With 1 base removed from V and 4 bases from J, the gap between germline ends came to 4 bases. CDR3 length equals 12 residues. This CDR3 is CASSLGSTEAFF. The CDR3 DNA sequence: TGTGCCAGCAGTTTAGGTAGCACTGAAGCTTTCTTT.